This T cell receptor beta chain originates from a study of blood T cell repertoires in COVID-19. Study overall: Samples taken during acute and convalescent COVID-19 were collected in the United States, Italy and Spain. Sample material is recorded as cDNA or gDNA derived from T cells, B-cell-depleted T cells, or PBMCs.

The CDR3 has 13 amino acids. Per the germline V gene, CDR1 is MNHNS and CDR2 is SASEGT. With 3 bases removed from V and 4 bases from J, the gap between germline ends came to 9 bases. Methods used by the authors: Estimated nucleated cell counts came from reference gene primer amplification. The table came from immunoSEQ multiplex PCR; TCRdb's copy has only in-frame clones and leaves some out. From that table come the V and J calls and clone size; the DNA was used to work out D and trimming. The top ten hold around 6.7% of the sample, which has under 200,000 clones, more than 75% seen once. The chain carries TRBV6-1 and TRBJ1-1, with a possible D match to TRBD1 (5 bases). The TCR sequence derives from a woman aged 45-59 years who had recovered from COVID-19. The sequencing sample was made of PBMCs or T cells enriched from blood (not recorded which). The CDR3 loop is CASSDTGVTEAFF. The CDR3 DNA follows: TGTGCCAGCAGTGACACAGGAGTCACTGAAGCTTTCTTT.